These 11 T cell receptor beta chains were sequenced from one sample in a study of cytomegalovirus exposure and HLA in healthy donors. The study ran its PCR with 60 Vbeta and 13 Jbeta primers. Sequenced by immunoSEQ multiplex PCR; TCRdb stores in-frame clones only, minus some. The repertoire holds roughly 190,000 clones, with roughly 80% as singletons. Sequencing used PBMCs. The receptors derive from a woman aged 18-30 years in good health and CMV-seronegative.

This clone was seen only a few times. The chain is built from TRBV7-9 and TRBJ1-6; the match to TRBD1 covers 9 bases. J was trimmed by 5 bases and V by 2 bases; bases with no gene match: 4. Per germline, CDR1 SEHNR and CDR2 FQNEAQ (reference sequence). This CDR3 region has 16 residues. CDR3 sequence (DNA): TGTGCCAGCAGCTTATCCGGGACAGGGAATAATTCACCCCTCCACTTT. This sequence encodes CASSLSGTGNNSPLHF.

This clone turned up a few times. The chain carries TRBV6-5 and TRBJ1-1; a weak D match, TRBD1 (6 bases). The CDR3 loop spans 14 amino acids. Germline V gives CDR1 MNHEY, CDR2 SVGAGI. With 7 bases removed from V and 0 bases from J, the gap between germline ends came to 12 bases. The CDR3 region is CASTQGFLNTEAFF. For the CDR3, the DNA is TGTGCCAGCACTCAGGGGTTCCTGAACACTGAAGCTTTCTTT.

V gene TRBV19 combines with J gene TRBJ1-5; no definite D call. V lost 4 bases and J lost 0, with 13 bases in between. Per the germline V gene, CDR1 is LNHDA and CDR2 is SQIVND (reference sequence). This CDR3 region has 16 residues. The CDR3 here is CASSTEDGNSNQPQHF. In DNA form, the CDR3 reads TGTGCCAGTAGTACGGAGGACGGCAATAGCAATCAGCCCCAGCATTTT. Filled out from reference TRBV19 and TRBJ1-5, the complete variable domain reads DGGITQSPKYLFRKEGQNVTLSCEQNLNHDAMYWYRQDPGQGLRLIYYSQIVNDFQKGDIAEGYSVSREKKESFPLTVTSAQKNPTAFYLCASSTEDGNSNQPQHFGDGTRLSIL.

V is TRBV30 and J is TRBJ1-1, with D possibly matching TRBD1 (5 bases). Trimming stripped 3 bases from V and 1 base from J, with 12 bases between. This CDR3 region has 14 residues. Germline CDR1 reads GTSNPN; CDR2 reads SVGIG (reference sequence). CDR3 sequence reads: CAWSGQGGNTEAFF. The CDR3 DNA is TGTGCCTGGAGCGGCCAGGGCGGGAACACTGAAGCTTTCTTT. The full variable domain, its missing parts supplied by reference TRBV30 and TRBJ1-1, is SQTIHQWPATLVQPVGSPLSLECTVEGTSNPNLYWYRQAAGRGLQLLFYSVGIGQISSEVPQNLSASRPQDRQFILSSKKLLLSDSGFYLCAWSGQGGNTEAFFGQGTRLTVV.

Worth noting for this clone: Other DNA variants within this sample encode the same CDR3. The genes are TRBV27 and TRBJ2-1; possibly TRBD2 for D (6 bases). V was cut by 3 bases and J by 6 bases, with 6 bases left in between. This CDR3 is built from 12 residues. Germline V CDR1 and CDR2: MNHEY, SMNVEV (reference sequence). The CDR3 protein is CASSLGGNEQFF. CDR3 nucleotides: TGTGCCAGCAGTTTGGGAGGCAATGAGCAGTTCTTC.

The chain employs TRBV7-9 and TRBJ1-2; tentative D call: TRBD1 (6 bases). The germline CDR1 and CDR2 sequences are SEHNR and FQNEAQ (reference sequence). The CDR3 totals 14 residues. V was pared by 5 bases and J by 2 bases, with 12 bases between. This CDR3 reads CASSREQGNYGYTF. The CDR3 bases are TGTGCCAGCAGCCGGGAACAGGGAAACTATGGCTACACCTTC.

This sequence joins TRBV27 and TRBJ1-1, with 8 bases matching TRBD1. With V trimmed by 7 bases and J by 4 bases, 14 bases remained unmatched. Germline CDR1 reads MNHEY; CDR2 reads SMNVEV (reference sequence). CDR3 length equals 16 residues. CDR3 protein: CASTPYHQGAGTEAFF. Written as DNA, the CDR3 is TGTGCCAGCACCCCCTATCACCAGGGGGCCGGCACTGAAGCTTTCTTT.

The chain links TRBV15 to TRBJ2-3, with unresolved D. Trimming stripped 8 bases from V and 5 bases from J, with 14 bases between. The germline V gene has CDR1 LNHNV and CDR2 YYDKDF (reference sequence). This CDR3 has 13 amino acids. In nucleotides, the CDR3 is TGTGCCACCGGGCTACGTTTGGGAGATACGCAGTATTTT. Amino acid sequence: CATGLRLGDTQYF.

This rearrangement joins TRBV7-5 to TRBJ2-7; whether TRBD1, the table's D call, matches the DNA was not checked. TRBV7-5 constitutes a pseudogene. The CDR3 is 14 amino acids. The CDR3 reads CVRSFPDSIYEQYF. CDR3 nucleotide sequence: TGTGTCAGAAGCTTCCCGGACAGCATATACGAGCAGTACTTC.

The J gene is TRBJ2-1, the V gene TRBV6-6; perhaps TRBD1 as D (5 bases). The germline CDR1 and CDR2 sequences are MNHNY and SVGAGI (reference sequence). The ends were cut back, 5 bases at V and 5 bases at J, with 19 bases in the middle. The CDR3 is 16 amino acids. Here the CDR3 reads CASSPSTASTDNEQFF. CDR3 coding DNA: TGTGCCAGCAGTCCCTCGACAGCATCGACGGACAATGAGCAGTTCTTC.

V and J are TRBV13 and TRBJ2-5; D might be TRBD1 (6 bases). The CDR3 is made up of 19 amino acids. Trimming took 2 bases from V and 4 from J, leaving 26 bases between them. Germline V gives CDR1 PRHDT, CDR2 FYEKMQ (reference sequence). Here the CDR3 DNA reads TGTGCCAGCAGCTTAAACCCTCTGTATACGAGGGGCAGGGGAGAGACCCAGTACTTC. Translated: CASSLNPLYTRGRGETQYF.